This TCR beta chain was sequenced during a study of blood T cell repertoires in COVID-19. Study in general: The United States, Italy and Spain provided the acute and convalescent COVID-19 samples. Nucleic acid was either cDNA or gDNA, and it came from T cells, B-cell-depleted T cells, or PBMCs.

Looked up from germline, CDR1 is SGHTA and CDR2 is FQGNSA. The V gene lost 1 base and the J gene lost 6 bases, with 25 bases spanning the gap. The CDR3 has 18 amino acids. Original processing notes: Amplifying reference gene primers gave estimates of nucleated cell counts. Sequencing used immunoSEQ multiplex PCR; TCRdb keeps in-frame clones, though not all of them. V, J and clone size are those of that table, while D and trimming were read from the DNA. This table holds over 70,000 clones, more than 80% found once. The chain has TRBV7-2 and TRBJ2-7, with D possibly TRBD1 on 7 matching bases. Sequenced sample: peripheral blood. The sequence derives from a man older than 75 with acute or convalescent COVID-19. The CDR3 nucleotides are TGTGCCAGCAGCTTAGTAGCCCCTCACCGTAGACAGGGAGGCGAGCAGTACTTC. Its protein is CASSLVAPHRRQGGEQYF.